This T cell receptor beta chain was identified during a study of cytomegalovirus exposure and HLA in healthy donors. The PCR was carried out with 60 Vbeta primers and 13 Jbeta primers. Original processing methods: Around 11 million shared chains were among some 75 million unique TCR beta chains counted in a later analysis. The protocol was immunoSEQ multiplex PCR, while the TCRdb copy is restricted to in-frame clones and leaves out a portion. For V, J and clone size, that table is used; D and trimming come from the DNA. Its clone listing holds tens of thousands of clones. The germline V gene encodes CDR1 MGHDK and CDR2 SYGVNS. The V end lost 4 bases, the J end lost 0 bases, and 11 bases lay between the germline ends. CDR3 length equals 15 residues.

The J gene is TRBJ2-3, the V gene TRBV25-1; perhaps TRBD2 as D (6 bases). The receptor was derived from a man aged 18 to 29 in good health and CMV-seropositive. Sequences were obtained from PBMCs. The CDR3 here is CASSVAEASTDTQYF. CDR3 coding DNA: TGTGCCAGCAGTGTAGCGGAAGCTAGCACAGATACGCAGTATTTT.